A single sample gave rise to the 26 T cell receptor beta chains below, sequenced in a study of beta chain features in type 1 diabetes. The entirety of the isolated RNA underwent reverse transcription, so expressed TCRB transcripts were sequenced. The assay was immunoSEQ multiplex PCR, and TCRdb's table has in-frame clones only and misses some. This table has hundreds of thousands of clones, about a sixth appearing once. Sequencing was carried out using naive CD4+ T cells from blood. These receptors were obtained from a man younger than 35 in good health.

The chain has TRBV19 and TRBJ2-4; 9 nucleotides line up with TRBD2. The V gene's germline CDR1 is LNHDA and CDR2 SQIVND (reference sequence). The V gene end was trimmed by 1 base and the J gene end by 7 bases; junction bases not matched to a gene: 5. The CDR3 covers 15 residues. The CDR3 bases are TGTGCCAGTAGTATAGGTCCCAGCGGGAGGAACATTCAGTACTTC. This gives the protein CASSIGPSGRNIQYF.

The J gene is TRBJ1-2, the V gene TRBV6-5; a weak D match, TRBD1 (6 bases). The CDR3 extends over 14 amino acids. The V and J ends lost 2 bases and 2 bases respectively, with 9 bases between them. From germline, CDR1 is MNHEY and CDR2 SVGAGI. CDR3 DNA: TGTGCCAGCAGTTACAGGGGGATAAACTATGGCTACACCTTC. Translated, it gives CASSYRGINYGYTF.

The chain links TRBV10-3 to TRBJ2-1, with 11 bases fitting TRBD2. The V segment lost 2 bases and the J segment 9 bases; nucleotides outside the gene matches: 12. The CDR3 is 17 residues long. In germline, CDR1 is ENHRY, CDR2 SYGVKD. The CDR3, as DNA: TGTGCCATCAGTGAGGTAAAGGGGCTAGCGGGAGGAAGTGAGCAGTTCTTC. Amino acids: CAISEVKGLAGGSEQFF.

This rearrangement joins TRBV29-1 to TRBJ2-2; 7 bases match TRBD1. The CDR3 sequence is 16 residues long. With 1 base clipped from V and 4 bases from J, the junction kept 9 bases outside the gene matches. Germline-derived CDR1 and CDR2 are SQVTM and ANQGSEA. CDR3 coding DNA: TGCAGCGTTGAAGTTCCGACAGGGATTGTCACCGGGGAGCTGTTTTTT. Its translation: CSVEVPTGIVTGELFF.

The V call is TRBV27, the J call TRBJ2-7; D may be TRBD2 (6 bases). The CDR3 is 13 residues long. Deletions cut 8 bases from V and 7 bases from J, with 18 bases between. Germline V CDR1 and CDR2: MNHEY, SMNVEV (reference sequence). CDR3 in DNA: TGTGCCAGCCGACGGGAGAGGGCCCAAGAGCAGTACTTC. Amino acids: CASRRERAQEQYF.

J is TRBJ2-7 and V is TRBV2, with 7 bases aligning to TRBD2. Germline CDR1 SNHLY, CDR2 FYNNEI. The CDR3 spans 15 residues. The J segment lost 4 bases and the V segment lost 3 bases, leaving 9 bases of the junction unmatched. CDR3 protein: CASSDRGLSGYEQYF. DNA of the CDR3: TGTGCCAGCAGTGACCGGGGACTAAGTGGGTACGAGCAGTACTTC.

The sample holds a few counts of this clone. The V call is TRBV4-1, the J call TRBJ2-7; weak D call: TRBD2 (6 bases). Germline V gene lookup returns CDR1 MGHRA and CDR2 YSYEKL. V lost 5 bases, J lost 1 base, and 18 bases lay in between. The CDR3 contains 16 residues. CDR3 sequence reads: CASSASAAGRSYEQYF. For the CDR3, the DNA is TGCGCCAGCAGCGCCTCGGCAGCGGGTCGTTCCTACGAGCAGTACTTC.

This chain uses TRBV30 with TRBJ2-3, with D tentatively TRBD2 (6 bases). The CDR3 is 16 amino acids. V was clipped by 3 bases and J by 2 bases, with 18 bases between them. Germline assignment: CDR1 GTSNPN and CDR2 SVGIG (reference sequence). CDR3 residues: CAWRELAASFTDTQYF. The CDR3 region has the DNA TGTGCCTGGAGGGAACTAGCCGCGTCTTTCACAGATACGCAGTATTTT.

In DNA, the CDR3 is TGTGCCAGCAGGAAAGCGGGAGTCGGGTACCAAGAGACCCAGTACTTC. Translating gives CASRKAGVGYQETQYF. This chain connects TRBV6-6 to TRBJ2-5; 8 bases are a match to TRBD2. Germline assignment: CDR1 MNHNY and CDR2 SVGAGI (reference sequence). The V gene end was trimmed by 6 bases and the J gene end by 0 bases; junction bases not matched to a gene: 9. The CDR3 runs to 16 residues.

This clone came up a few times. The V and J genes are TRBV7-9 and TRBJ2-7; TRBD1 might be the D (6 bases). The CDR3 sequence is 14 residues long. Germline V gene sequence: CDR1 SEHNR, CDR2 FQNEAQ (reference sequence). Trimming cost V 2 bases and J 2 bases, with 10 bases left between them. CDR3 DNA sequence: TGTGCCAGCAGCTTAACAGGGCCCACCTACGAGCAGTACTTC. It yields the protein CASSLTGPTYEQYF.

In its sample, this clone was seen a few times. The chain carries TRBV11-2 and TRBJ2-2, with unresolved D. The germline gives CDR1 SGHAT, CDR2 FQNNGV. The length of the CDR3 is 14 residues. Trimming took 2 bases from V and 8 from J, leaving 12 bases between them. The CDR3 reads CASSLKALGGELFF. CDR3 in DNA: TGTGCCAGCAGCTTAAAGGCCCTGGGTGGGGAGCTGTTTTTT.

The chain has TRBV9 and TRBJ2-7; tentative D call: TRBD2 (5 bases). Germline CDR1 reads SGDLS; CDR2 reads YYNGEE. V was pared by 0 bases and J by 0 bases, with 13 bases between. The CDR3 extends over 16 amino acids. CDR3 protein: CASSVVSSPSSYEQYF. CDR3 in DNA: TGTGCCAGCAGCGTAGTTTCTAGCCCGAGCTCCTACGAGCAGTACTTC.

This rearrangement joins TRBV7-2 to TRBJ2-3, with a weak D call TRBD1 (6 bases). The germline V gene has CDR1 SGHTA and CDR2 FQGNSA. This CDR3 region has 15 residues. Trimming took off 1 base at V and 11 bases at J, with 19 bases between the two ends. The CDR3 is CASSLVRGGSPRQYF. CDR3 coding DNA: TGTGCCAGCAGCTTAGTCAGGGGCGGATCCCCAAGGCAGTATTTT.

CDR3 sequence (DNA): TGTGCCAGCAGCCAAGCGTACAGGGGCACTAATGAAAAACTGTTTTTT. This codes for CASSQAYRGTNEKLFF. This chain uses TRBV4-2 with TRBJ1-4; 7 bases map to TRBD1. The CDR3 extends over 16 amino acids. Trimming at V came to 1 base and at J to 2 bases, leaving 4 bases not matched to a gene. CDR1 and CDR2 (germline): LGHNA, YNFKEQ.

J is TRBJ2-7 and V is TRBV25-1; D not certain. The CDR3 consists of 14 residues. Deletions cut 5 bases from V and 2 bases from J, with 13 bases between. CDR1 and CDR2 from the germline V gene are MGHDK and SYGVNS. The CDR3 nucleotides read TGTGCCAGCAGTTGGGCAGGACGTGCCTACGAGCAGTACTTC. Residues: CASSWAGRAYEQYF.

CDR3 nucleotides: TGTGCCAGCACCAACCCCCTGGACAGGGGATTAGCCAAAAACATTCAGTACTTC. Protein sequence: CASTNPLDRGLAKNIQYF. This chain joins TRBV7-9 and TRBJ2-4; TRBD1 agrees at 9 bases. The CDR3 is 18 amino acids. Trimming removed 7 bases from V and 0 bases from J; junction bases left unmatched: 13. The V gene's germline CDR1 is SEHNR and CDR2 FQNEAQ (reference sequence).

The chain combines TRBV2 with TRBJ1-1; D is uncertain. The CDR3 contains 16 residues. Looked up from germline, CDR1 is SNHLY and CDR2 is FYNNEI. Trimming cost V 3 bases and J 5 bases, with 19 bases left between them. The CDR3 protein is CASSDTWLRLQTEAFF. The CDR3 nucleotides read TGTGCCAGCAGTGACACTTGGCTCCGGCTACAAACTGAAGCTTTCTTT.

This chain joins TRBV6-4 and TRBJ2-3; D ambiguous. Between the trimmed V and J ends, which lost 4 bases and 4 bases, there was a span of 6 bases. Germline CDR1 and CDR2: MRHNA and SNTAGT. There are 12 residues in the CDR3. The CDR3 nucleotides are TGTGCCAGCAGTGCGCAGGCAGATACGCAGTATTTT. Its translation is CASSAQADTQYF.

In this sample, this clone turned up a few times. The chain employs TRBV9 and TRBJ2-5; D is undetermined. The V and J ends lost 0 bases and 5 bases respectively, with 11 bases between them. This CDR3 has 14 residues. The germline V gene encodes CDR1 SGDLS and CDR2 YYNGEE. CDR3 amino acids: CASSVAPLRETQYF. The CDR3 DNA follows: TGTGCCAGCAGCGTAGCCCCATTGAGGGAGACCCAGTACTTC.

The CDR3 reads CASSPKGISNYGYTF. CDR3 bases: TGTGCCAGCAGCCCGAAGGGGATATCTAACTATGGCTACACCTTC. The chain links TRBV7-9 to TRBJ1-2, with D perhaps matching TRBD1 (5 bases). The ends were cut back, 5 bases at V and 0 bases at J, with 13 bases in the middle. CDR1 SEHNR and CDR2 FQNEAQ come from the germline V gene (reference sequence). This CDR3 is 15 amino acids long.

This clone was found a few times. CDR3 DNA: TGTGCCAGCAGTTTATCCCGGAAAGGACGCCAAGAGACCCAGTACTTC. This encodes CASSLSRKGRQETQYF. The genes are TRBV27 and TRBJ2-5; no clear D. The length of the CDR3 is 16 residues. Trimming stripped 0 bases from V and 1 base from J, with 12 bases between. Germline CDR1 is MNHEY and CDR2 is SMNVEV (reference sequence).

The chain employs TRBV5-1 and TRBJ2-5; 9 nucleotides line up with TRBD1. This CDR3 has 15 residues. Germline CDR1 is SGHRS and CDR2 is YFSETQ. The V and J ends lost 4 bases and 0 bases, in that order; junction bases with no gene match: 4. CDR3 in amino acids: CASSDGQGNQETQYF. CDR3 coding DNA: TGCGCCAGCAGCGACGGACAGGGGAACCAAGAGACCCAGTACTTC.

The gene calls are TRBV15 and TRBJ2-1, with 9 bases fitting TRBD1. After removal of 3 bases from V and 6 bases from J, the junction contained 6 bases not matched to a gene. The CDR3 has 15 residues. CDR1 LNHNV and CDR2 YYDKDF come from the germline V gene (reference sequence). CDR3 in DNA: TGTGCCACCAGCAGGTGGACAGGGGTCAGCAATGAGCAGTTCTTC. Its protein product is CATSRWTGVSNEQFF.

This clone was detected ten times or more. This chain's CDR3 is CAISESGSGANVLTF. CDR3 bases: TGTGCCATCAGTGAGAGCGGCTCTGGGGCCAACGTCCTGACTTTC. The chain is built from TRBV10-3 and TRBJ2-6; weak D call: TRBD2 (5 bases). Trimming pared 2 bases from V and 0 bases from J, leaving 5 bases between. CDR3 size: 15 residues. Germline CDR1 and CDR2: ENHRY and SYGVKD.

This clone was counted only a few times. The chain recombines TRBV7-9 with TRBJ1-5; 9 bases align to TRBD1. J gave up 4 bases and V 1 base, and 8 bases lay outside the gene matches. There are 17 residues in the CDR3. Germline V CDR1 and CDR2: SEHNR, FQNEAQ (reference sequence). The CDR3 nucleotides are TGTGCCAGCAGCTTAGTGGGACAGGGAAGTTGGAATCAGCCCCAGCATTTT. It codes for CASSLVGQGSWNQPQHF.

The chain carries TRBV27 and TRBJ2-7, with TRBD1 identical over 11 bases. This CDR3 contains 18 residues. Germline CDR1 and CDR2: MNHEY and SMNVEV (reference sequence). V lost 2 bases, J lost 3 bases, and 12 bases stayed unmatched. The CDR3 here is CASSLVLGGQGAGYEQYF. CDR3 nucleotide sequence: TGTGCCAGCAGTTTAGTGCTCGGTGGACAGGGGGCAGGCTACGAGCAGTACTTC.